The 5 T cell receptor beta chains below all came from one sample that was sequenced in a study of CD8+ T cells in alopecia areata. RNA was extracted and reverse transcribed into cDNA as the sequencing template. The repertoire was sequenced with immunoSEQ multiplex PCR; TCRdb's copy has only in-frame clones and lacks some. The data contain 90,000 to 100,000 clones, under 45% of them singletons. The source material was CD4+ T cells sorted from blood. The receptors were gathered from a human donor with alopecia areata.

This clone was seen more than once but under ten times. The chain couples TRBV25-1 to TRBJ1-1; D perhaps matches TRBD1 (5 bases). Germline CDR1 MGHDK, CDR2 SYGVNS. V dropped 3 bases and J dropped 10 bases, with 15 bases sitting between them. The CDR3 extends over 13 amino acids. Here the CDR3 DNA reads TGTGCCAGCAGTGAGCGGGGACCCTCGGGAGCTTTCTTT. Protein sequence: CASSERGPSGAFF.

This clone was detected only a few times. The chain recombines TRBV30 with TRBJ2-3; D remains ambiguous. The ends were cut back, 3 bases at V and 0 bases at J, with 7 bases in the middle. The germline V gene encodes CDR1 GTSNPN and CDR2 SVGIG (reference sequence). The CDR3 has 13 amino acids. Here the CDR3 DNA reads TGTGCCTGGAGCCAGCGAAGCACAGATACGCAGTATTTT. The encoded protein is CAWSQRSTDTQYF.

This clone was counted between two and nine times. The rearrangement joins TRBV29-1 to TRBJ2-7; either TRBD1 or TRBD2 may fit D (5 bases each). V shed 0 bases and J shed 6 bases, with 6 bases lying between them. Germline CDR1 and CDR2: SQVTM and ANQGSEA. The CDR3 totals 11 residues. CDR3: CSVEDGGEQYF. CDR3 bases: TGCAGCGTTGAAGATGGGGGCGAGCAGTACTTC.

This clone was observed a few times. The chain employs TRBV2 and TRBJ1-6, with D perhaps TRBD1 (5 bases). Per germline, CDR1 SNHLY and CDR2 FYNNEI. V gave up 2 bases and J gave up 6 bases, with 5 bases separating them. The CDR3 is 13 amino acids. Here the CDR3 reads CASSERGNSPLHF. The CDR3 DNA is TGTGCCAGCAGTGAAAGGGGTAATTCACCCCTCCACTTT.

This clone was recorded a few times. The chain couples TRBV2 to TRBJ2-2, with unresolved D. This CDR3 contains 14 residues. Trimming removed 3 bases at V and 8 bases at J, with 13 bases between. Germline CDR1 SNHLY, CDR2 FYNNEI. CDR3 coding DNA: TGTGCCAGCAGTGATAGATCTGAACGGGGGGAGCTGTTTTTT. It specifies CASSDRSERGELFF.